Included here is one TCR beta chain sequence, with context. Its antigen is as yet unknown. Per sorted-subset replicate PCR, input was approximately 180 ng DNA, representing roughly 28,000 T cell genomes. Libraries were prepared by immunoSEQ multiplex PCR; TCRdb keeps only in-frame clonotypes and omits some of them. The repertoire holds around 2,100,000 clones, with roughly 94% as singletons. This sample is drawn from a study of shared clonotypes between healthy human individuals. The overall study: For every donor, three CD4 naive, three CD4 memory, two CD8 naive and one CD8 memory plates were used.

Naive CD8 cells comprised CD45RO-negative, CCR7-positively selected cells, excluding terminally differentiated effector memory CD45RA+ cells. Each donor was a Caucasian adult residing in Nashville, Tennessee. Study-wide points: Naive subsets, compared against memory subsets, generally had larger estimated richness values.

Deletions cut 3 bases from V and 4 bases from J, with 11 bases between. Germline values: CDR1 SGHDT, CDR2 YYEEEE. The CDR3 is 13 amino acids. The rearrangement links TRBV5-6 to TRBJ2-7, with a weak D call TRBD2 (6 bases). The sequencing input was naive CD8+ T cells sorted from blood. This receptor was taken from a man aged 18 to 30 in good health. The CDR3 coding sequence is TGTGCCAGCAGCTCGGGACTCCAATACGAGCAGTACTTC. Translating it yields CASSSGLQYEQYF.